Below, one TCR beta chain is given with its context. This receptor's antigen is unknown. The sample holds no much larger clone one base away, and base qualities are not on file. TCR CDR3 regions were amplified from genomic DNA by multiplex PCR using the deep immunoSEQ assay. Extracted genomic DNA from each cell subset was spread evenly across all wells of several immunoSEQ 96-well plates, with each plate serving as a replicate. For sorted subsets, 200 to 250 ng genomic DNA, equal to 30,000 or so T cell genomes, was loaded into each replicate PCR. The purified libraries were quantified using a Qubit 3.0 fluorometer, sized with a Bioanalyzer 2100, and then quantified again using the KAPA Library Quantification kit. Every immunoSEQ 96-well plate was sequenced on a dedicated single-read 150-cycle Illumina NextSeq 550 flow cell. Per the source publication's procedure: Because the immunoSEQ output included only junctional sequences and no quality scores, the filtering could not be the same as the filtering used for full-length reads. Sequences were annotated with PyIR, a Python wrapper for IgBLAST v1.9, using IMGT germline references to assign V/J genes and CDR3. Reads with weak V/J assignments (E-value above 1e-6), missing CDR3, stop codons, out-of-frame junctions, or ambiguous translated residues were removed. A V3J clonotype was defined by an identical inferred V gene, J gene, and CDR3 amino acid sequence. Percentage overlap between repertoires was calculated by dividing the number of shared unique clonotypes by the size of the smaller repertoire. RTK rarefaction, the Chao1 estimator, and Recon v2.1 estimates of unobserved clonotypes were used to assess repertoire richness. OLGA was used to compute generation probabilities for all TCRbeta clonotypes that the gDNA method yielded from a few donors. As stored in TCRdb, this immuneACCESS dataset retains in-frame rearrangements with V and J assigned. A fraction of the clones does not appear; measured against another copy, unresolved V genes explain less than half of the discrepancy, and the remainder lacks a known reason. V and J calls and clone size are given by that table; D and trimming were obtained from the DNA. The sample profile shows roughly 600,000 clones; about 98% of them were found once. Clones ranked in the top ten supply 0.3% of the sample.

The entry originates in a study of shared clonotypes between healthy human individuals (dated by TCRdb to about 2020). Regarding the study in general: The cohort included a few men and a couple of women between 18 and 49 years of age. To estimate repertoire size and how much clonotype sharing occurs between individuals, the study deeply sequenced the blood TCR repertoires of several healthy adults. To increase sequencing depth and limit assay-specific biases, different laboratories used diverse techniques to prepare libraries and sequence TCR repertoires. Leukapheresis yielded between about 0.85 and 10 billion PBMCs per donor. Per donor, three plates each were used for CD4 naive and CD4 memory, two for CD8 naive, and one for CD8 memory. Study-level results and caveats: Larger estimated clonotype richness was generally found for naive subsets than for memory subsets. Pairwise subsampling led to the expectation that sequencing depth would affect the degree of clonotype sharing among donors. Roughly 5% of naive CD4, 3.5% of naive CD8, 2% to 2.5% of memory CD4, and about 0.4% of memory CD8 clonotypes were shared across a few donors. Compared with non-shared clonotypes, clonotypes shared by all four sorted-subset donors had higher generation probabilities. Because the study included a small number of donors, the genetic and exposure-history diversity represented was limited. Even with the large sequencing depth, rarefaction of the sorted-subset datasets indicated that sequencing was incomplete. Sampling was restricted to blood, and TCR repertoires in tissues likely differ from the TCR repertoires found in blood.

Reading the germline V gene gives CDR1 MGHRA and CDR2 YSYEKL. There are 16 amino acids in the CDR3, from cysteine to phenylalanine inclusive. The only DNA kept is the CDR3, 48 bases in frame from the first base. V loses 1 base at its end and J loses 0 bases; junction bases beyond the gene matches: 5. CD8 naive samples consisted of CD45RO-negative cells that were positively selected for CCR7, yielding a CD45RA+CCR7+ population without TemRA cells. The donors were healthy, HIV-negative adults who had no recently reported acute infections or vaccinations. Every donor was a Caucasian adult residing in Nashville, Tennessee, USA. Blood was obtained by leukapheresis, after which PBMCs were separated by Ficoll-Histopaque density gradient centrifugation and cryopreserved in liquid nitrogen vapor phase. Purity and quantity of every magnetically sorted T cell population were checked by analytical flow cytometry. From each sorted fraction, genomic DNA was isolated and quantified by UV absorbance on a Nanodrop 2000c.

This sequence was found in a man in his thirties or forties in good health. Recombination linked TRBV4-1 to TRBJ2-5; 7 central bases correspond to TRBD2. The sample consisted of naive CD8+ T cells sorted from blood. The intended sense of this specimen's cell subset or site label: CD45RA+CCR7+. In nucleotide form, the sequence is TGCGCCAGCAGCCAAGGCCTCCTAGCGGACCAAGAGACCCAGTACTTC. Its protein is CASSQGLLADQETQYF.